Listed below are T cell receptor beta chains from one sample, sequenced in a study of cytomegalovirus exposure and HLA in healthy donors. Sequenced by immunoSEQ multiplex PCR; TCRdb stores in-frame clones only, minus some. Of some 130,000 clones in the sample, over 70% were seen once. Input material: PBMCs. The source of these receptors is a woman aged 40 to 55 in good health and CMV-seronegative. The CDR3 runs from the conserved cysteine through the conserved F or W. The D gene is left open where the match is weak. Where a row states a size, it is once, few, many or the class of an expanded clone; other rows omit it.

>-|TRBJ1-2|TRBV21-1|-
CASSKSRDFGGYTF
TGTGCCAGCAGTAAGTCCAGGGACTTTGGTGGCTACACCTTC
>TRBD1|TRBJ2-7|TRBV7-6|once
CASSPDRALGEQYF
TGTGCCAGCAGCCCCGACAGGGCCTTGGGGGAGCAGTACTTC
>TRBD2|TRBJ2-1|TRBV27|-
CASSFLAGEKDEQFF
TGTGCCAGCAGTTTCTTAGCGGGAGAGAAGGATGAGCAGTTCTTC
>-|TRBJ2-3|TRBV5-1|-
CASSLAGEDTQYF
TGCGCCAGCAGCTTGGCGGGGGAAGATACGCAGTATTTT
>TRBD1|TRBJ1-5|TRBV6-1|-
CASSVPGTGGFQPQHF
TGTGCCAGCAGTGTCCCCGGGACAGGGGGCTTTCAGCCCCAGCATTTT
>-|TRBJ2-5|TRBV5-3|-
CARSLTETGGHHETQYF
TGTGCCAGAAGCTTGACGGAAACCGGGGGGCATCACGAGACCCAGTACTTC
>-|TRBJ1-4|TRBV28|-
CASSLIMGPGGLFF
TGTGCCAGCAGTTTAATTATGGGGCCCGGGGGACTGTTTTTT
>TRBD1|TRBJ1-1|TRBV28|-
CASSPLRTGVNTEAFF
TGTGCCAGCAGTCCCCTCCGGACAGGAGTGAACACTGAAGCTTTCTTT
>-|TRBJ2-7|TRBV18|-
CASSPPSAGADYEQYF
TGTGCCAGCTCACCACCATCTGCAGGGGCGGACTACGAGCAGTACTTC
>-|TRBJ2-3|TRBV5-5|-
CASTSQASTDTQYF
TGTGCCAGCACCTCACAGGCTAGCACAGATACGCAGTATTTT
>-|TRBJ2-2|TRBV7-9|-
CASSPQWELFF
TGTGCCAGCAGCCCCCAGTGGGAGCTGTTTTTT
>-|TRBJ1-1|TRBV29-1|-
CSVPAGKTISTEAFF
TGCAGCGTGCCTGCCGGGAAAACAATTAGCACTGAAGCTTTCTTT
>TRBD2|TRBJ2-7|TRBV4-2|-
CASSQDGLAGLSSYEQYF
TGTGCCAGCAGCCAAGATGGATTAGCGGGATTGAGCTCCTACGAGCAGTACTTC
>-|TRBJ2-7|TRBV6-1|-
CASSEALQGSSYEQYF
TGTGCCAGCAGTGAAGCGCTTCAGGGGAGCTCCTACGAGCAGTACTTC
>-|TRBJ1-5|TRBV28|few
CASSLGRGPNQPQHF
TGTGCCAGCAGTTTGGGTAGAGGTCCGAATCAGCCCCAGCATTTT
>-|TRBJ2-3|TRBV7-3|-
CASSESRDSAQYF
TGTGCCAGCAGCGAATCACGGGACTCAGCGCAGTATTTT
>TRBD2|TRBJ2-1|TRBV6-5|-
CASVPAGGLGNEQFF
TGTGCCAGCGTTCCTGCGGGGGGGTTGGGGAATGAGCAGTTCTTC
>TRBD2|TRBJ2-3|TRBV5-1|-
CASRASGAYLPGAQYF
TGCGCCAGCAGAGCTAGCGGGGCCTACCTTCCGGGTGCGCAGTATTTT
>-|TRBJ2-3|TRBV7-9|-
CASSSRDSSTDTQYF
TGTGCCAGCAGCTCCCGGGACTCAAGCACAGATACGCAGTATTTT
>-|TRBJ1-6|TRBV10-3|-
CAIRMDSNSPLHF
TGTGCCATCAGGATGGACAGTAATTCACCCCTCCACTTT
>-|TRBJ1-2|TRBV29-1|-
CSVEGRRADGYTF
TGCAGCGTTGAAGGTAGGAGGGCGGATGGCTACACCTTC
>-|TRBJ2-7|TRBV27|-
CASSSIEFGNPYEQYF
TGTGCCAGCAGTTCCATCGAATTCGGGAACCCCTACGAGCAGTACTTC
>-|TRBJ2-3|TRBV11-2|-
CASSLGAGGTDTQYF
TGTGCCAGCAGCTTAGGGGCAGGGGGCACAGATACGCAGTATTTT
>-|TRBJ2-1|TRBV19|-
CASSRRGANEQFF
TGTGCCAGTAGTCGCCGGGGGGCGAATGAGCAGTTCTTC
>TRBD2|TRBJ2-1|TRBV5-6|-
CASSPVLAGASEQFF
TGTGCCAGCAGCCCGGTACTAGCGGGAGCGAGTGAGCAGTTCTTC
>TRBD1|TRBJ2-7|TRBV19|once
CASTPGTGSHEQYF
TGTGCCAGTACCCCCGGGACAGGGTCCCACGAGCAGTACTTC
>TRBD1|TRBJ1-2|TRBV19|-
CASEDRYYGYTF
TGTGCCAGCGAGGACAGGTACTATGGCTACACCTTC
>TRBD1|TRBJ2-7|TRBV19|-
CASSIMGQRPYEQYF
TGTGCCAGTAGTATTATGGGACAGCGGCCCTACGAGCAGTACTTC
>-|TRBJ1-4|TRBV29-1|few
CSVLSGENEKLFF
TGCAGCGTCCTAAGCGGGGAAAATGAAAAACTGTTTTTT
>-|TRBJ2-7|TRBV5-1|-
CASSLVLGGDTYEQYF
TGCGCCAGCAGCCTCGTCTTGGGAGGGGACACCTACGAGCAGTACTTC
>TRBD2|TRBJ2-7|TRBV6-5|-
CASSYGPGGAYEQYF
TGTGCCAGCAGTTACGGACCGGGAGGGGCCTACGAGCAGTACTTC
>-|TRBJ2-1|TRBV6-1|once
CASLPELLYNEQFF
TGTGCCAGCCTCCCGGAGCTATTGTACAATGAGCAGTTCTTC
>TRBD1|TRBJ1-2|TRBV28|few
CASSLAPGQGPYGYTF
TGTGCCAGCAGTTTAGCCCCGGGACAGGGGCCCTATGGCTACACCTTC